What follows describes a single TCR beta chain. Its antigen is not known. J lost 5 bases, V lost 5 bases, and 10 bases had no gene match. Germline CDR1 SGHTA, CDR2 FQGNSA. CDR3 length: 15 amino acids. This specimen comes from a study of chemoradiotherapy in HPV16-positive cancers. Study context: A couple of HPV16-positive patients' cells yielded candidate HPV-specific clones and common motifs. The study's findings and limits: For HPV16-positive patients, expanding HPV-responsive T cells associated with longer recurrence-free survival.

TCRdb's copy holds only in-frame clones and misses some; the assay was immunoSEQ multiplex PCR. This sample has 10,000 or so clones, with about 86% found just once. Sequences were derived from blood, sampled from a patient who underwent chemoradiotherapy. The clonotype comes from a human donor with HPV-associated anogenital cancer. This sequence joins TRBV7-2 and TRBJ2-5, with 8 bases identical to TRBD2. The CDR3 DNA is TGTGCCAGCAGCCCCCCGGGGGGGCGCCGGGAGACCCAGTACTTC. Its translation is CASSPPGGRRETQYF.